A single sample is the source of the 30 T cell receptor beta chains below, sequenced in a study of T cells after yellow fever vaccination. Each CDR3 protein gets one entry after TCRdb re-called the 5' RACE reads with MiXCR. The repertoire holds 500,000 to 650,000 distinct CDR3 sequences, with around 12% as singletons. The sample here was PBMCs, taken on the day of the yellow fever booster vaccination. These receptors originate from a man aged 30 to 39 who received the YFV17D yellow fever vaccine.

The sample holds one count of this clonotype. The V and J genes are TRBV7-9 and TRBJ1-2; D not resolved. Per the germline V gene, CDR1 is SEHNR and CDR2 is FQNEAQ (reference sequence). This CDR3 contains 16 residues. Trimming shortened V by 5 bases and J by 0 bases, and 16 bases separated the two germline ends. CDR3 sequence reads: CASSRQRTPTNYGYTF. DNA of the CDR3: TGTGCCAGCAGCCGCCAGCGGACGCCCACTAACTATGGCTACACCTTC.

This clonotype was found a few times. V usage is TRBV20-1 and J usage is TRBJ2-3, with a weak D call TRBD2 (5 bases). Germline loops: CDR1 DFQATT, CDR2 SNEGSKA (reference sequence). The CDR3 totals 15 residues. Trimming took off 0 bases at V and 2 bases at J, with 12 bases between the two ends. The CDR3 sequence: CSARDFQRTTDTQYF. The CDR3 nucleotides read TGCAGTGCTAGAGATTTCCAGCGGACCACAGATACGCAGTATTTT.

This clonotype was counted only a few times. The chain carries TRBV7-9 and TRBJ2-7; D remains ambiguous. CDR1 SEHNR and CDR2 FQNEAQ come from the germline V gene (reference sequence). CDR3 length: 15 residues. V was cut by 4 bases and J by 0 bases, with 13 bases left in between. CDR3 coding DNA: TGTGCCAGCAGCTCCCAGCAATTGAGCTCCTACGAGCAGTACTTC. It translates to CASSSQQLSSYEQYF.

In this sample, this clonotype turned up a few times. The chain combines TRBV20-1 with TRBJ2-1, with D tentatively TRBD1 or TRBD2 (5 bases each). The CDR3 spans 14 residues. The germline V gene encodes CDR1 DFQATT and CDR2 SNEGSKA (reference sequence). Trimming removed 3 bases at V and 5 bases at J, with 14 bases between. This chain's CDR3 is CSARNPGPNNEQFF. The CDR3 nucleotides are TGCAGTGCTAGGAATCCGGGACCAAACAATGAGCAGTTCTTC.

This chain's CDR3 is CASSRAGTGGQETQYF. Here the CDR3 DNA reads TGTGCCAGCAGCCGGGCCGGGACAGGGGGACAAGAGACCCAGTACTTC. The chain employs TRBV3-1 and TRBJ2-5, with TRBD1 identical over 11 bases. CDR1 LGHDT and CDR2 YNNKEL come from the germline V gene (reference sequence). V was pared by 4 bases and J by 2 bases, with 6 bases of the junction left unmatched. This CDR3 region has 16 residues.

The chain has TRBV20-1 and TRBJ1-1; the D gene is possibly TRBD1 (5 bases). Germline V gives CDR1 DFQATT, CDR2 SNEGSKA (reference sequence). With 3 bases removed from V and 1 base from J, the gap between germline ends came to 12 bases. This CDR3 spans 14 amino acids. CDR3 residues: CSARGQTANTEAFF. CDR3 sequence (DNA): TGCAGTGCTAGGGGCCAGACAGCGAACACTGAAGCTTTCTTT.

In this sample, this clonotype turned up a few times. The chain uses TRBV5-1 and TRBJ2-7, with 7 bases matching TRBD2. The ends lost 0 bases at V and 6 bases at J; junction bases unmatched: 9. The CDR3 extends over 15 amino acids. Germline lookup yields CDR1 SGHRS and CDR2 YFSETQ. CDR3 nucleotide sequence: TGCGCCAGCAGCTTGGCCCTGGGGAGGGTAGGCGAGCAGTACTTC. The encoded protein is CASSLALGRVGEQYF.

The J gene is TRBJ2-7, the V gene TRBV7-7; 10 bases align to TRBD1. Germline values: CDR1 SSHAT, CDR2 FNYEAQ (reference sequence). This CDR3 spans 18 amino acids. The CDR3, as DNA: TGTGCTGGCTACTTGGGACAGGGGTGTTTGGGTACAAACTACGAGCAGTACTTC. This sequence encodes CAGYLGQGCLGTNYEQYF.

The rearrangement uses TRBV12-3 or TRBV12-4 and TRBJ2-3, with D tentatively TRBD1 (6 bases). Deletions cut 5 bases from V and 0 bases from J, with 21 bases between. The CDR3 sequence is 18 residues long. The DNA for the CDR3 is TGTGCCAGCAGTCTCAGACGGACAGTATTCTCTAGCACAGATACGCAGTATTTT. The encoded protein is CASSLRRTVFSSTDTQYF.

The V call is TRBV7-2, the J call TRBJ2-5; TRBD1 aligns across 7 bases. Germline V CDR1 and CDR2: SGHTA, FQGNSA. V lost 5 bases to trimming and J lost 1 base; unmatched junction nucleotides: 4. The CDR3 extends over 14 amino acids. The CDR3 loop reads CASSPDRVQETQYF. The CDR3 coding sequence is TGTGCCAGCAGCCCCGACAGGGTCCAAGAGACCCAGTACTTC.

The chain has TRBV7-6 and TRBJ2-1; 7 positions agree with TRBD2. The CDR3 runs to 17 residues. J was trimmed by 4 bases and V by 5 bases; bases with no gene match: 14. Per germline, CDR1 SGHVS and CDR2 FNYEAQ. DNA of the CDR3: TGTGCCAGCAGCCTTCGGAGGGAGTCTAGCGGATACAATGAGCAGTTCTTC. It yields the protein CASSLRRESSGYNEQFF.

The rearrangement links TRBV30 to TRBJ2-3; D might be TRBD1 or TRBD2, each matching 5 bases. The CDR3 sequence is 15 residues long. Germline loops: CDR1 GTSNPN, CDR2 SVGIG (reference sequence). V dropped 3 bases and J dropped 1 base, with 14 bases sitting between them. DNA of the CDR3: TGTGCCTGGAGCCGCGAGGGGTTGGGCACAGATACGCAGTATTTT. This sequence encodes CAWSREGLGTDTQYF.

This clonotype was found a few times. The chain carries TRBV3-1 and TRBJ2-2, with a tentative D call TRBD2 (5 bases). Looked up from germline, CDR1 is LGHDT and CDR2 is YNNKEL (reference sequence). The V end lost 7 bases, the J end lost 7 bases, and 16 bases lay between the germline ends. The CDR3 consists of 14 residues. The CDR3 reads CASMKGSANGELFF. The CDR3 nucleotides read TGTGCCAGCATGAAGGGTAGCGCGAACGGGGAGCTGTTTTTT.

J is TRBJ2-1 and V is TRBV7-9; D gene unclear. From germline, CDR1 is SEHNR and CDR2 FQNEAQ (reference sequence). CDR3 length equals 14 residues. V was clipped by 10 bases and J by 8 bases, with 21 bases between them. CDR3 sequence (DNA): TGTGCCACCTTTCCGGGCCCTCGTGCTGATGAGCAGTTCTTC. Encoded protein: CATFPGPRADEQFF. Full variable domain (remainder filled in from reference TRBV7-9 and TRBJ2-1): DTGVSQNPRHKITKRGQNVTFRCDPISEHNRLYWYRQTLGQGPEFLTYFQNEAQLEKSRLLSDRFSAERPKGSFSTLEIQRTEQGDSAMYLCATFPGPRADEQFFGPGTRLTVL.

This clonotype was seen a few times. The chain joins TRBV7-2 to TRBJ2-7; D unresolved. Germline assignment: CDR1 SGHTA and CDR2 FQGNSA. Deletions cut 0 bases from V and 7 bases from J, with 13 bases between. This CDR3 contains 14 residues. The CDR3 nucleotides read TGTGCCAGCAGCTTAGCAGGGCTGACGGAAGAGCAGTACTTC. Its protein is CASSLAGLTEEQYF.

The CDR3 sequence is CASSFSSASTDTQYF. CDR3 coding DNA: TGTGCCAGCAGCTTTTCCAGCGCCAGCACAGATACGCAGTATTTT. The J gene is TRBJ2-3, the V gene TRBV11-3; D gene unclear. Germline values: CDR1 SGHNT, CDR2 YENEEA. Trimming cost V 3 bases and J 0 bases, with 10 bases left between them. CDR3 length: 15 residues.

This clonotype has a handful of counts. V usage is TRBV20-1 and J usage is TRBJ2-5, with D uncertain. The V gene lost 7 bases and the J gene lost 7 bases, with 4 bases spanning the gap. Germline CDR1 reads DFQATT; CDR2 reads SNEGSKA (reference sequence). The CDR3 totals 8 residues. CDR3 loop: CSVGTQYF. The CDR3 region has the DNA TGCAGTGTGGGGACCCAGTACTTC.

Only a few counts were recorded for this clonotype. V gene TRBV7-2 combines with J gene TRBJ1-6; weak D call: TRBD1 (5 bases). CDR3 length: 14 residues. Trimming stripped 2 bases from V and 9 bases from J, with 11 bases between. Germline V gene data show CDR1 as SGHTA and CDR2 as FQGNSA. CDR3 DNA: TGTGCCAGCAGCTTATCTCAGGGTCTTTCACCCCTCCACTTT. The encoded protein is CASSLSQGLSPLHF.

This clonotype has just a few counts. The chain carries TRBV20-1 and TRBJ1-5, with no clear D. The germline V gene encodes CDR1 DFQATT and CDR2 SNEGSKA (reference sequence). This CDR3 has 15 residues. The V gene lost 1 base and the J gene lost 1 base, with 11 bases spanning the gap. CDR3: CSARVRGLSNQPQHF. CDR3 DNA: TGCAGTGCTAGAGTTCGAGGGTTGAGCAATCAGCCCCAGCATTTT.

In this sample, this clonotype turned up a few times. The chain joins TRBV20-1 to TRBJ2-5, with TRBD2 identical over 9 bases. Germline V CDR1 and CDR2: DFQATT, SNEGSKA (reference sequence). The V gene end was trimmed by 0 bases and the J gene end by 3 bases; junction bases not matched to a gene: 11. The length of the CDR3 is 17 residues. CDR3 coding DNA: TGCAGTGCTAGAGATTGGGTGGCGGCGGGAGGGGAAGAGACCCAGTACTTC. Residues: CSARDWVAAGGEETQYF.

This chain uses TRBV12-3 or TRBV12-4 with TRBJ2-7, with 9 positions matching TRBD1. V was pared by 1 base and J by 4 bases, with 11 bases of the junction left unmatched. The CDR3 loop spans 17 amino acids. The CDR3 DNA reads TGTGCCAGCAGTTTAGTTTATGGACAGGGGAAGCTTTACGAGCAGTACTTC. It codes for CASSLVYGQGKLYEQYF.

In its sample, this clonotype was seen once. The V call is TRBV24-1, the J call TRBJ2-7; D is possibly TRBD2 (6 bases). CDR3 size: 15 residues. The germline CDR1 and CDR2 sequences are KGHDR and SFDVKD. Trimming pared 8 bases from V and 3 bases from J, leaving 19 bases between. The CDR3 DNA reads as TGTGCCACCATTAGTAGCGGAACCACCCTCTACGAGCAGTACTTC. It encodes CATISSGTTLYEQYF.

This clonotype turned up a few times. This chain connects TRBV4-2 to TRBJ1-2, with D tentatively TRBD1 (5 bases). V dropped 5 bases and J dropped 4 bases, with 11 bases sitting between them. The CDR3 has 13 residues. Looked up from germline, CDR1 is LGHNA and CDR2 is YNFKEQ. CDR3 DNA: TGTGCCAGCAGCTCCCGCGGGGGCTATGGCTACACCTTC. Amino acid sequence: CASSSRGGYGYTF.

This clonotype has only a few counts. V is TRBV12-3 or TRBV12-4 and J is TRBJ2-5; D remains unclear. The CDR3 is 13 residues long. Trimming pared 6 bases from V and 0 bases from J, leaving 8 bases between. The chain's CDR3 is CASRSTDQETQYF. The CDR3 nucleotides read TGTGCCAGCAGGTCCACGGACCAAGAGACCCAGTACTTC.

This chain connects TRBV11-2 to TRBJ2-5; D is ambiguous. V lost 4 bases, J lost 2 bases, and 8 bases lay in between. Germline V gene data show CDR1 as SGHAT and CDR2 as FQNNGV. The CDR3 is 13 amino acids. CDR3 sequence: CASSYPKQETQYF. The DNA of the CDR3 is TGTGCCAGCAGCTACCCTAAACAAGAGACCCAGTACTTC. Using reference TRBV11-2 and TRBJ2-5 for the parts outside the CDR3, the full variable domain is EAGVAQSPRYKIIEKRQSVAFWCNPISGHATLYWYQQILGQGPKLLIQFQNNGVVDDSQLPKDRFSAERLKGVDSTLKIQPAKLEDSAVYLCASSYPKQETQYFGPGTRLLVL.

This chain connects TRBV29-1 to TRBJ2-1, with D uncertain. The CDR3 spans 13 residues. The V end was cut by 3 bases, the J end by 5 bases, with 11 bases between. Looked up from germline, CDR1 is SQVTM and CDR2 is ANQGSEA. The CDR3 nucleotides read TGCAGCGTTGATCAACAAGGGAACAATGAGCAGTTCTTC. It codes for CSVDQQGNNEQFF.

This clonotype was observed a handful of times. J is TRBJ1-1 and V is TRBV5-1; D gene ambiguous. CDR3 length: 13 residues. Germline lookup yields CDR1 SGHRS and CDR2 YFSETQ. Trimming stripped 6 bases from V and 0 bases from J, with 9 bases between. The CDR3 nucleotides read TGCGCCAGCACCTCAACAGTGAACACTGAAGCTTTCTTT. Amino acids: CASTSTVNTEAFF.

This chain joins TRBV5-1 and TRBJ2-2; D unresolved. Germline V gene sequence: CDR1 SGHRS, CDR2 YFSETQ. The CDR3 runs 15 residues. Trimming took 0 bases from V and 5 from J, leaving 11 bases between them. CDR3 in amino acids: CASSLAQRITGELFF. The CDR3 DNA sequence: TGCGCCAGCAGCTTGGCCCAGAGAATAACCGGGGAGCTGTTTTTT.

This clonotype came up many times. The J gene is TRBJ2-3, the V gene TRBV7-6, with TRBD2 matching 7 bases. Germline V gives CDR1 SGHVS, CDR2 FNYEAQ. The J segment lost 2 bases and the V segment lost 4 bases, leaving 6 bases of the junction unmatched. This CDR3 is 15 amino acids long. CDR3 bases: TGTGCCAGCAGCTCCCTGGCGGGAGCCACAGATACGCAGTATTTT. It translates to CASSSLAGATDTQYF.

This clonotype was detected only a few times. V gene TRBV2 combines with J gene TRBJ2-7; D might be TRBD1 (7 bases). Germline V gene lookup returns CDR1 SNHLY and CDR2 FYNNEI. This CDR3 comprises 15 residues. Trimming pared 4 bases from V and 0 bases from J, leaving 13 bases between. The CDR3 sequence: CASSAAQGGSYEQYF. DNA for the CDR3: TGTGCCAGCAGTGCGGCCCAGGGGGGCTCCTACGAGCAGTACTTC.